These 21 T cell receptor beta chains came from one sample sequenced in a study of blood T cells in healthy people across ages. Together with a sample-barcoded 5' primer, a J-beta primer mix was included in a second PCR lasting 7 to 11 cycles. TCRdb itself ran the 5' RACE reads through MiXCR, one entry per CDR3 protein. The table lists about 840,000 distinct CDR3 sequences, approximately 32% of them singletons, with around 9.6% in the top ten. These same data were also listed under a study on T cells of mothers and their children.

Source material: blood. The receptors were sampled from a woman in her thirties or forties in good health.

This clonotype was picked up many times. The chain combines TRBV5-1 with TRBJ2-7; TRBD2 might be the D (6 bases). The length of the CDR3 is 13 residues. CDR1 SGHRS and CDR2 YFSETQ come from the germline V gene. Trimming took 3 bases from V and 5 from J, leaving 12 bases between them. The CDR3 nucleotides are TGCGCCAGCAGCTCCTCTTGGGGGGACGAGCAGTACTTC. Protein: CASSSSWGDEQYF. The whole variable domain, filled in from reference TRBV5-1 and TRBJ2-7, reads KAGVTQTPRYLIKTRGQQVTLSCSPISGHRSVSWYQQTPGQGLQFLFEYFSETQRNKGNFPGRFSGRQFSNSRSEMNVSTLELGDSALYLCASSSSWGDEQYFGPGTRLTVT.

This clonotype was counted at least ten times. CDR3 residues: CSARSGGRGYTF. The CDR3 coding sequence is TGCAGTGCTCGCTCAGGGGGAAGAGGCTACACCTTC. V is TRBV20-1 and J is TRBJ1-2, with TRBD1 matching 7 bases. Germline V CDR1 and CDR2: DFQATT, SNEGSKA (reference sequence). Unmatched junction bases numbered 8, after V lost 5 bases and J lost 8 bases. CDR3 length equals 12 residues.

This chain joins TRBV9 and TRBJ2-5; D is ambiguous. Germline V gene data show CDR1 as SGDLS and CDR2 as YYNGEE. The CDR3 has 13 residues. The V gene lost 3 bases and the J gene lost 5 bases, with 11 bases spanning the gap. The CDR3: CASSGQMKETQYF. DNA of the CDR3: TGTGCCAGCAGCGGGCAGATGAAGGAGACCCAGTACTTC. The whole variable domain, filled in from reference TRBV9 and TRBJ2-5, reads DSGVTQTPKHLITATGQRVTLRCSPRSGDLSVYWYQQSLDQGLQFLIQYYNGEERAKGNILERFSAQQFPDLHSELNLSSLELGDSALYFCASSGQMKETQYFGPGTRLLVL.

In its sample, this clonotype was seen many times. The V gene is TRBV7-3, the J gene TRBJ2-1, with 11 bases fitting TRBD2. The germline CDR1 and CDR2 sequences are SGHTA and FQGTGA. V lost 0 bases, J lost 4 bases, and 5 bases stayed unmatched. The CDR3 runs 17 residues. CDR3 region: CASSLTSASGGYNEQFF. CDR3 bases: TGTGCCAGCAGCTTAACCTCGGCTAGCGGGGGGTACAATGAGCAGTTCTTC. Looking up the rest from reference TRBV7-3 and TRBJ2-1 gives the full variable domain: GAGVSQTPSNKVTEKGKYVELRCDPISGHTALYWYRQSLGQGPEFLIYFQGTGAADDSGLPNDRFFAVRPEGSVSTLKIQRTERGDSAVYLCASSLTSASGGYNEQFFGPGTRLTVL.

This sequence joins TRBV5-1 and TRBJ2-2, with 7 nucleotides matching TRBD1. The CDR3 is 13 residues long. The J segment lost 8 bases and the V segment lost 6 bases, leaving 7 bases of the junction unmatched. The V gene's germline CDR1 is SGHRS and CDR2 YFSETQ. The CDR3 DNA reads TGCGCCAGCAACCCACAGGGGAAAGGGGAGCTGTTTTTT. This encodes CASNPQGKGELFF.

J is TRBJ2-5 and V is TRBV20-1; 7 bases are a match to TRBD2. The CDR3 totals 12 residues. Per germline, CDR1 DFQATT and CDR2 SNEGSKA (reference sequence). V lost 0 bases and J lost 13; bases outside the gene matches: 8. CDR3 residues: CSARDRGEGPYF. DNA of the CDR3: TGCAGTGCTAGAGATCGGGGGGAGGGGCCGTACTTC.

Many counts were recorded for this clonotype. The chain joins TRBV6-2 or TRBV6-3 to TRBJ1-2; no firm D call. V was trimmed by 0 bases and J by 8 bases, leaving 25 bases between them. Germline V lookup: CDR1 MNHEY, CDR2 SVGEGT. The CDR3 runs to 18 residues. The CDR3 DNA reads as TGTGCCAGCAGTTACTCTTTGGGTCCGCAGACTACCGAGGAGGGCTACACCTTC. Amino acid sequence: CASSYSLGPQTTEEGYTF.

J is TRBJ1-5 and V is TRBV6-1, with 9 positions matching TRBD1. Germline V gives CDR1 MNHNS, CDR2 SASEGT. V gave up 11 bases and J gave up 2 bases; unmatched junction bases: 7. The CDR3 totals 14 residues. This CDR3 reads CAACRTGGNQPQHF. CDR3 nucleotide sequence: TGTGCCGCATGCCGGACAGGGGGCAATCAGCCCCAGCATTTT.

This clonotype has more than one count but fewer than ten. The chain carries TRBV4-2 and TRBJ1-4; D not resolved. The length of the CDR3 is 15 residues. The germline V gene encodes CDR1 LGHNA and CDR2 YNFKEQ. Trimming left V 0 bases short and J 5 bases short, with 10 bases between. The CDR3 spells CASSQDRAGNEKLFF. The CDR3 DNA sequence: TGTGCCAGCAGCCAAGATAGGGCGGGGAATGAAAAACTGTTTTTT.

As for this clonotype: Being one base from a much bigger clone, this may be a read error. This chain joins TRBV6-1 and TRBJ1-2, with a weak D call TRBD1 (5 bases). The CDR3 is made up of 16 amino acids. Germline CDR1 reads MNHNS; CDR2 reads SASEGT. Trimming stripped 5 bases from V and 4 bases from J, with 20 bases between. CDR3 coding DNA: TGTGCCAGCAGTTCCCTAATAGGGGAGGCCCGCTATGGCTACACCTTC. This sequence encodes CASSSLIGEARYGYTF.

About this clonotype itself: The junction differs from germline at one of its ends, possibly a read error. This chain links TRBV4-3 with TRBJ2-6, with D possibly being TRBD1 or TRBD2 (5 bases each). CDR3 length: 16 residues. Germline-derived CDR1 and CDR2 are LGHNA and YSLEER. CDR3 nucleotides: TGCGCCAGTAGCCAAGAGCCGGGGAGAGGGGCCAACGTCCCGACTTTC. This translates into CASSQEPGRGANVPTF.

The chain carries TRBV5-1 and TRBJ1-2; 7 nucleotides agree with TRBD1. The CDR3 sequence is 16 residues long. The germline V gene encodes CDR1 SGHRS and CDR2 YFSETQ. V gave up 4 bases and J gave up 5 bases; unmatched junction bases: 14. In DNA form, the CDR3 reads TGCGCCAGCAGCCCGGCACCCCAGGGACAGAAGTATGGCTACACCTTC. Translated, it gives CASSPAPQGQKYGYTF.

Ten or more counts support this clonotype. This chain joins TRBV4-2 and TRBJ2-7; weak D call: TRBD1 (6 bases). CDR1 LGHNA and CDR2 YNFKEQ come from the germline V gene. The CDR3 is 16 residues long. Trimming took 0 bases from V and 2 from J, leaving 14 bases between them. CDR3 in DNA: TGTGCCAGCAGCCAAGATTATCCCGGACAGACCTACGAGCAGTACTTC. Amino acids: CASSQDYPGQTYEQYF.

This clonotype was counted many times. V is TRBV3-1 and J is TRBJ1-4, with a possible D match to TRBD1 (6 bases). CDR3 length: 12 residues. Germline V gives CDR1 LGHDT, CDR2 YNNKEL (reference sequence). V was shortened by 1 base and J by 12 bases, with 9 bases between the two germline ends. This CDR3 is CASSQGGAELFF. The CDR3 nucleotides are TGTGCCAGCAGCCAAGGGGGGGCGGAACTGTTTTTT.

This clonotype has more than one count but fewer than ten. This chain links TRBV7-2 with TRBJ1-2, with TRBD1 matching 7 bases. Germline V gene sequence: CDR1 SGHTA, CDR2 FQGNSA. V gave up 6 bases and J gave up 3 bases; unmatched junction bases: 7. This CDR3 has 14 residues. The DNA for the CDR3 is TGTGCCAGCAGACAGGGGATATCTGACTATGGCTACACCTTC. Protein sequence: CASRQGISDYGYTF.

This clonotype appeared a few times. This chain links TRBV7-2 with TRBJ2-2, with 7 bases aligning to TRBD2. The J segment lost 9 bases and the V segment lost 6 bases, leaving 10 bases of the junction unmatched. Per germline, CDR1 SGHTA and CDR2 FQGNSA. The CDR3 covers 14 residues. CDR3 sequence (DNA): TGTGCCAGCAGTCCCGGGACTACTTCACGGGAGCTGTTTTTT. Residues: CASSPGTTSRELFF.

This clonotype was counted many times. The CDR3 DNA reads as TGCAGTGCTGGACCACGGGAATTCACAGATACGCAGTATTTT. Translation gives CSAGPREFTDTQYF. The chain uses TRBV20-1 and TRBJ2-3; perhaps TRBD2 as D (5 bases). The germline V gene encodes CDR1 DFQATT and CDR2 SNEGSKA (reference sequence). CDR3 size: 14 residues. V shed 5 bases and J shed 2 bases, with 14 bases lying between them.

As for this clonotype: Given a much more abundant clone one base away, this may be a read error. The chain employs TRBV6-1 and TRBJ1-2; D uncertain. In germline, CDR1 is MNHNS, CDR2 SASEGT. The CDR3 runs to 13 residues. The CDR3 loop is CASSVDPNYGYIF. In DNA form, the CDR3 reads TGTGCCAGCAGTGTAGATCCAAACTATGGCTACATCTTC.

The rearrangement joins TRBV20-1 to TRBJ1-4; no reliable D call. V lost 2 bases, J lost 7 bases, and 17 bases lay in between. The V gene's germline CDR1 is DFQATT and CDR2 SNEGSKA (reference sequence). The CDR3 length is 15 residues. DNA for the CDR3: TGCAGTGCTAGAAGGCGGCCGACTTCGGGTGAAAAACTGTTTTTT. This sequence encodes CSARRRPTSGEKLFF.

The DNA of the CDR3 is TGTGCCATCAGTGACAGGCTACGGGACACTGAAGCTTTCTTT. Protein: CAISDRLRDTEAFF. The gene calls are TRBV10-3 and TRBJ1-1, with D hard to call. The CDR3 length is 14 residues. CDR1 and CDR2 (germline): ENHRY, SYGVKD. Trimming pared 3 bases from V and 3 bases from J, leaving 11 bases between.

V is TRBV14 and J is TRBJ2-7, with D possibly being TRBD1 (5 bases). This CDR3 comprises 19 residues. V lost 0 bases and J 1 base, leaving 22 bases between the germline ends. Germline V CDR1 and CDR2: SGHDN, FVKESK. CDR3 protein: CASSQERSRATFSSYEQYF. CDR3 nucleotide sequence: TGTGCCAGCAGCCAAGAAAGAAGCAGGGCGACTTTTTCTTCCTACGAGCAGTACTTC.